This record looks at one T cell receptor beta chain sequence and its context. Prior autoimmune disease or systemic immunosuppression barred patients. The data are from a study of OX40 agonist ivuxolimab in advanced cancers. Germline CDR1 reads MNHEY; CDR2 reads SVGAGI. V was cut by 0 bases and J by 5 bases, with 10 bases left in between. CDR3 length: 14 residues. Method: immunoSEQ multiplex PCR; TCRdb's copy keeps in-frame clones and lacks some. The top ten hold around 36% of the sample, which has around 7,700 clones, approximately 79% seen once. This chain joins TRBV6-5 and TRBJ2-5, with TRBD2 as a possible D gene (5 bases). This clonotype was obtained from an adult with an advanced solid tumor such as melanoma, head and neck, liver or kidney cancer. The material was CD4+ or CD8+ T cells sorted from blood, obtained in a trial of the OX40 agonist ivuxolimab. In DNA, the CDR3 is TGTGCCAGCAGTTACTCGGATGGGAGTGAGACCCAGTACTTC. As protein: CASSYSDGSETQYF.